There are a few counts of the clone carrying this TCR beta chain. What it recognizes is unknown. A single record per CDR3 protein comes from TCRdb applying MiXCR to the RT-PCR reads. The data hold 800,000 to 1,000,000 distinct CDR3 sequences, with less than 25% observed a single time. Deletions cut 0 bases from V and 6 bases from J, with 15 bases between. This CDR3 has 15 residues. CDR1 and CDR2 (germline): DFQATT, SNEGSKA (reference sequence). The sample belongs to a study of response to subunit inactivated influenza vaccine. Study-wide points: The authors put forward the suggestion that each seasonal influenza vaccination may bring in only a limited number of new T cells.

The chain couples TRBV20-1 to TRBJ2-4, with TRBD1 as a possible D gene (5 bases). Sequenced here: PBMCs from blood, sampled 5 days after vaccination. The TCR sequence derives from a man aged 45-65 years who received an inactivated influenza vaccine. The CDR3 DNA reads TGCAGTGCTAGAGATTTAACCAGGGCAGGAAACATTCAGTACTTC. Translation: CSARDLTRAGNIQYF.